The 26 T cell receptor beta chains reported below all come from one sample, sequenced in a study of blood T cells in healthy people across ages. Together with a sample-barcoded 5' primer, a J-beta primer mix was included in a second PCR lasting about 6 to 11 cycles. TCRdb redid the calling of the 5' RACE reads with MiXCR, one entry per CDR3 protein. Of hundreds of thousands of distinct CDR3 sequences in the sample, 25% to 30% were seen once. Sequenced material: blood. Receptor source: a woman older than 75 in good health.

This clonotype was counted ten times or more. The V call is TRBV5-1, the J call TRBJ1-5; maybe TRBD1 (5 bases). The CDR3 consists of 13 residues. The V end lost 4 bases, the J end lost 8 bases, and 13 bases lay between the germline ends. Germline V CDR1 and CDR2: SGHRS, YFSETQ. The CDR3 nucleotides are TGCGCCAGCAGCCTGACGGGGGTGGAGCCCCAGCATTTT. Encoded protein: CASSLTGVEPQHF.

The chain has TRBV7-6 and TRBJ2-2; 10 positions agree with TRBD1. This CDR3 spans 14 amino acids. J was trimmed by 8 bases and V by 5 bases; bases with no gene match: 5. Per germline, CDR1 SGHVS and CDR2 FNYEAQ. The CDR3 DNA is TGTGCCAGCAGCATCCGGGACAGGGGAGGGGAGCTGTTTTTT. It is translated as CASSIRDRGGELFF.

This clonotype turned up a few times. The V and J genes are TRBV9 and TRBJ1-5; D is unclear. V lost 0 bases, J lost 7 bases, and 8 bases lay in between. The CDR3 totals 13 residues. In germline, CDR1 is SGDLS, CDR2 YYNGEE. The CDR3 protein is CASSVETGQPQHF. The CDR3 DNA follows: TGTGCCAGCAGCGTAGAAACGGGGCAGCCCCAGCATTTT.

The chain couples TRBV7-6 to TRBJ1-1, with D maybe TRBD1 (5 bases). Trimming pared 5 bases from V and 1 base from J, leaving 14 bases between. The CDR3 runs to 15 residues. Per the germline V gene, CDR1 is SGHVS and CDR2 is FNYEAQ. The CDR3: CASSPGGLQNTEAFF. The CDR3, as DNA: TGTGCCAGCAGCCCTGGGGGACTCCAGAACACTGAAGCTTTCTTT. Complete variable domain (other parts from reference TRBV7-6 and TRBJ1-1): GAGVSQSPRYKVTKRGQDVALRCDPISGHVSLYWYRQALGQGPEFLTYFNYEAQQDKSGLPNDRFSAERPEGSISTLTIQRTEQRDSAMYRCASSPGGLQNTEAFFGQGTRLTVV.

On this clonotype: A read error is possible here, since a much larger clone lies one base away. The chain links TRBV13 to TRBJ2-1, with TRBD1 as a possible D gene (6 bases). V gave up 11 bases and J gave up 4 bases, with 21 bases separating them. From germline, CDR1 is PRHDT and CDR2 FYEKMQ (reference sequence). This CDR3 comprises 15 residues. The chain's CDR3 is CACTPSWGPYNEQFF. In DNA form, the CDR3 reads TGTGCCTGCACCCCGAGCTGGGGGCCGTACAATGAGCAGTTCTTC.

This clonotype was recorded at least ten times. DNA for the CDR3: TGCGCCAGCAGACTCGGACAGGGTAGTGGCAATCAGCCCCAGCATTTT. This gives the protein CASRLGQGSGNQPQHF. This rearrangement joins TRBV4-1 to TRBJ1-5; 8 nucleotides align to TRBD1. CDR3 size: 16 residues. With 6 bases clipped from V and 2 bases from J, the junction kept 9 bases outside the gene matches. Germline V gene sequence: CDR1 MGHRA, CDR2 YSYEKL.

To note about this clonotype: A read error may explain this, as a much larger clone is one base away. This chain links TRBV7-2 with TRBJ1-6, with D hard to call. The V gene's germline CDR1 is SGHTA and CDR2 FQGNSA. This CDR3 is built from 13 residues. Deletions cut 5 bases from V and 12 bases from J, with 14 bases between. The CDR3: CASSPSRREPLHF. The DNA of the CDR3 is TGTGCCAGCAGCCCCTCTCGGCGGGAACCCCTCCACTTT.

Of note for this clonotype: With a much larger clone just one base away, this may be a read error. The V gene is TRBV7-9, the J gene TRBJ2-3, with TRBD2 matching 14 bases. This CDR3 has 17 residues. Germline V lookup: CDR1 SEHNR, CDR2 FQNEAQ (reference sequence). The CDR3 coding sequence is TGTGCCAGCAGCAAAGGACTAGCGGGGGGTAGCACAGATGCGCAGTATTTT. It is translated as CASSKGLAGGSTDAQYF.

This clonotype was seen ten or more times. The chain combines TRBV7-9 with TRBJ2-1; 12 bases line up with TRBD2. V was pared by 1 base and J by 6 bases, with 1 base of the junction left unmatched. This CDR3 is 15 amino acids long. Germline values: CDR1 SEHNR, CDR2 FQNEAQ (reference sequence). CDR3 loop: CASSLGTSGVNEQFF. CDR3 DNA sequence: TGTGCCAGCAGCTTAGGGACTAGCGGGGTCAATGAGCAGTTCTTC.

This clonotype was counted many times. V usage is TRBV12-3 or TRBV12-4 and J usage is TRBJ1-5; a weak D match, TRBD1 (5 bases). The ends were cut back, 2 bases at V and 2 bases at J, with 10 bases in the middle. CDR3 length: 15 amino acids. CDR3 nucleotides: TGTGCCAGCAGTTTAAGGGGAGCTGGCAATCAGCCCCAGCATTTT. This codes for CASSLRGAGNQPQHF.

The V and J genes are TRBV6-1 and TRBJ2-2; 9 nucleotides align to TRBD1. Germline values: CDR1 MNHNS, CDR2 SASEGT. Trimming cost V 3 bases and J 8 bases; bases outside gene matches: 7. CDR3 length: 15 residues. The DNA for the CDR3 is TGTGCCAGCAGTGAGCCCGGGACAGGGAGGGGGGAGCTGTTTTTT. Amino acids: CASSEPGTGRGELFF.

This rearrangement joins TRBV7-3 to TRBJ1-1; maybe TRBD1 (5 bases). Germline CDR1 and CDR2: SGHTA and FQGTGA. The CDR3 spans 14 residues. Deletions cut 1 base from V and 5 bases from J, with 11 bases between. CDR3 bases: TGTGCCAGCAGCTTAAGCACCCAGGGAACTGAAGCTTTCTTT. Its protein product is CASSLSTQGTEAFF.

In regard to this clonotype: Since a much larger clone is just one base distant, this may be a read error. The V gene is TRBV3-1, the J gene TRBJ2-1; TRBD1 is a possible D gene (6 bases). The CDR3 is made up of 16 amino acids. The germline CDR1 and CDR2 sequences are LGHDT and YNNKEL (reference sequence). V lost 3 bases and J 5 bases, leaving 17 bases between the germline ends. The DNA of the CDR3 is TGTGCCAGCAGCCACGACAGGTCCTATCTCGACAATGAGCAGTTCTTC. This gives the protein CASSHDRSYLDNEQFF.

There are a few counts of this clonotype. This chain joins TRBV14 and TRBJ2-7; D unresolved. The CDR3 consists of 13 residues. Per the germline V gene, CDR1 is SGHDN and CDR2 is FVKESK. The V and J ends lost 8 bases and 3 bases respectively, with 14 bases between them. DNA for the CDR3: TGTGCCAGCGCCGCTTATGACCACTACGAGCAGTACTTC. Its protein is CASAAYDHYEQYF.

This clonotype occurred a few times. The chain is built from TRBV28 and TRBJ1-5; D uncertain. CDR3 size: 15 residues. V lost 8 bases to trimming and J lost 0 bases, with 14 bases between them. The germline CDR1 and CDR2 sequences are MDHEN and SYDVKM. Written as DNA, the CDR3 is TGTGCCAGCTCATCGGCAGGAAATAGCAATCAGCCCCAGCATTTT. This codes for CASSSAGNSNQPQHF.

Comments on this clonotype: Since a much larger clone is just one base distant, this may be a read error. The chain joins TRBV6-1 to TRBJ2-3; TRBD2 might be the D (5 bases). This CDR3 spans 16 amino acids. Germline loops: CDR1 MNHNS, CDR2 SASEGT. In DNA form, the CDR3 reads TGTACCAGCAGTGAACGTAGTCTAGCCTCCACAGATACGCAGTATTTT. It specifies CTSSERSLASTDTQYF.

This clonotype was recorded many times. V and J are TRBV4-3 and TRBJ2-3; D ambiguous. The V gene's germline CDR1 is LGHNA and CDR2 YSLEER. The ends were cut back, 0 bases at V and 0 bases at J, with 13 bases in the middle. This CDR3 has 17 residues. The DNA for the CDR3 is TGCGCCAGCAGCCAAGATCAGCCAGTCCCTAGCACAGATACGCAGTATTTT. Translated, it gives CASSQDQPVPSTDTQYF.

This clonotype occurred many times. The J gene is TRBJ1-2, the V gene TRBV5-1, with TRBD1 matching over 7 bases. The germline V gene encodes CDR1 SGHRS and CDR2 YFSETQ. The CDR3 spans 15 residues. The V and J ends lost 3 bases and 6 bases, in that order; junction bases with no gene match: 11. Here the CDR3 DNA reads TGCGCCAGCAGCTCCGGGACAGCCTCCCTTAATGGCTACACCTTC. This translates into CASSSGTASLNGYTF.

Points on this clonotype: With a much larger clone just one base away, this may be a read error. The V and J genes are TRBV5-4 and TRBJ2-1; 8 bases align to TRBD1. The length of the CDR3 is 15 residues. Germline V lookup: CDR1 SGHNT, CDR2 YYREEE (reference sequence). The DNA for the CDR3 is TGTGCCCGCAGCTACCGACAGGGGAGTTACAATGAGCAGTTCTTC. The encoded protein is CARSYRQGSYNEQFF. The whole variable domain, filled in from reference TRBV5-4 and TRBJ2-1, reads ETGVTQSPTHLIKTRGQQVTLRCSSQSGHNTVSWYQQALGQGPQFIFQYYREEENGRGNFPPRFSGLQFPNYSSELNVNALELDDSALYLCARSYRQGSYNEQFFGPGTRLTVL.

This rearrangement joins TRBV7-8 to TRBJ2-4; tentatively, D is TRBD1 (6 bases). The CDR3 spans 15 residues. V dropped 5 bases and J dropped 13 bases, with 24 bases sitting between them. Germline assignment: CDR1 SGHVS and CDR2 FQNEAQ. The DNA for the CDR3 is TGTGCCAGCAGCGCTCGGACAGCCTTGTCGGGTGAGCAGTACTTC. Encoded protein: CASSARTALSGEQYF.

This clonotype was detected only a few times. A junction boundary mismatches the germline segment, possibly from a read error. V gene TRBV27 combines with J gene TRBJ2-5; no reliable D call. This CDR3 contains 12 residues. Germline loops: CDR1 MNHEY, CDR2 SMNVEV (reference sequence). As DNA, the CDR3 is TGTGCCTGCAGTTCGTACCAAGAGACCCAGTACTTC. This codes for CACSSYQETQYF.

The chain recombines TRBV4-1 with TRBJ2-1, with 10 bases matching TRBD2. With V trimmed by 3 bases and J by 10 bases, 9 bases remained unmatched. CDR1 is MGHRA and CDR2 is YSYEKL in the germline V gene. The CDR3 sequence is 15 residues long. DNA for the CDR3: TGCGCCAGCAGCCAGCTCCTAGCGGGAGTCGGCGAGCAGTTCTTC. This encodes CASSQLLAGVGEQFF.

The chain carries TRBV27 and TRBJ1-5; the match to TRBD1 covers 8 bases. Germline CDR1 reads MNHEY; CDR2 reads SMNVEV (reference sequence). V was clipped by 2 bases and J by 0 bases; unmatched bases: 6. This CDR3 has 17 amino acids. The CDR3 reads CASSLRSGQGSNQPQHF. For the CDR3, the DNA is TGTGCCAGCAGTTTACGCTCAGGACAGGGTAGCAATCAGCCCCAGCATTTT.

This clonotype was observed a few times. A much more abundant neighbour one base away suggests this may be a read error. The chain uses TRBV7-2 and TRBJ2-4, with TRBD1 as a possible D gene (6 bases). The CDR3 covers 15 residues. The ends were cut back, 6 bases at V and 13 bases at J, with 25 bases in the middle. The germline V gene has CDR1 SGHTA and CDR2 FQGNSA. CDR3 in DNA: TGTGCCAGCAGTGCTTGGGGGCGTGGGTTCAATGAGCAGTACTTC. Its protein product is CASSAWGRGFNEQYF.

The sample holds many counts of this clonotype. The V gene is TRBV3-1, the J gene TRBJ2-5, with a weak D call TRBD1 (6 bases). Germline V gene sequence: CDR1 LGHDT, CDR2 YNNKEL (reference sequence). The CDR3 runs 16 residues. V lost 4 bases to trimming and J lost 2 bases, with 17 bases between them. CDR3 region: CASSPYRDKNQETQYF. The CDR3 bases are TGTGCCAGCAGCCCCTATCGGGACAAAAATCAAGAGACCCAGTACTTC.

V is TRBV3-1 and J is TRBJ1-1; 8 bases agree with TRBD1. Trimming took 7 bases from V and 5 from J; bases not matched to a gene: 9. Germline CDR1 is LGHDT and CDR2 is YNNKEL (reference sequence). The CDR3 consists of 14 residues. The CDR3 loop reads CASTSGQGGTEAFF. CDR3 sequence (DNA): TGTGCCAGCACTTCCGGACAGGGAGGAACTGAAGCTTTCTTT.